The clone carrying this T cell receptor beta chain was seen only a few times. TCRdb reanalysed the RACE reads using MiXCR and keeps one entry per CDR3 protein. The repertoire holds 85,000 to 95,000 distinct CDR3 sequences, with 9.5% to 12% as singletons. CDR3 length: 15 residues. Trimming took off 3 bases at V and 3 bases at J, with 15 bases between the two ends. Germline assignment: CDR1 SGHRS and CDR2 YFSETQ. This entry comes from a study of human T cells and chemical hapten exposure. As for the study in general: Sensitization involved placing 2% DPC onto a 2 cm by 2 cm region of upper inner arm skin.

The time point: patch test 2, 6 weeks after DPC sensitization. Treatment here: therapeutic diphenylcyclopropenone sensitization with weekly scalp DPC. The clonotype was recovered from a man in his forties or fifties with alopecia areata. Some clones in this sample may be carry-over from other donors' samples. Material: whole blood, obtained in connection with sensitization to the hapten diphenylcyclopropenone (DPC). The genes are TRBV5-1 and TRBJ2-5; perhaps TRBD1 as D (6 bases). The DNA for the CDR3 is TGCGCCAGCAGCTCGAACGGACAGTTAGAAGAGACCCAGTACTTC. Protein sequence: CASSSNGQLEETQYF.